The rows below give T cell receptor beta chains drawn from one sample of a study of Graves' ophthalmopathy and Graves' hyperthyroidism. A single record per CDR3 protein comes from TCRdb applying MiXCR to the multiplex PCR reads. The table lists roughly 400,000 distinct CDR3 sequences, approximately 20% of them singletons. The sequencing sample was made of peripheral blood. The receptor set was obtained from a young woman with Graves' ophthalmopathy. The CDR3 runs from the conserved cysteine through the conserved F or W. D genes are given only for firm matches. Only some rows state a clone size, as once, few, many or a class for expanded clones.

>.|many|TRBV30|TRBJ1-1
TGTGCGGAGGCTCTGAGCGGTGAAGCTTTCTTT
CAEALSGEAFF
>TRBD2|.|TRBV3-1|TRBJ2-2
TGTGCCAGCAGGGGACTAGCGGGAGTTAAGGACACCGGGGAGCTGTTTTTT
CASRGLAGVKDTGELFF
>.|many|TRBV20-1|TRBJ1-5
TGCAGTGCTAGAGATCCTGGACAGTCTAGTCAGCCCCAGCATTTT
CSARDPGQSSQPQHF
>.|many|TRBV7-2|TRBJ1-1
TGTGCCAGCAGCTTAGAGTACGCTGAAGCTTTCTTT
CASSLEYAEAFF
>.|.|TRBV7-2|TRBJ1-1
TGTGCCAGCAGCTTTGGACTTTCTAGGGGAACTGAAGCTTTCTTT
CASSFGLSRGTEAFF
>TRBD2|many|TRBV6-2/TRBV6-3|TRBJ2-5
TGTGCCAGCAGTTACTCGACTAGCGGGGAGACCCAGTACTTC
CASSYSTSGETQYF
>.|many|TRBV27|TRBJ1-1
TGTGCCAGCAGTTTAGCCCCGGGGCAGAACACTGAAGCTTTCTTT
CASSLAPGQNTEAFF
>.|many|TRBV20-1|TRBJ1-6
TGCAGTGCTAGAGATCAGGGGAACCAGGGAGGCAGTTCACCCCTCCACTTT
CSARDQGNQGGSSPLHF
>TRBD2|.|TRBV7-9|TRBJ2-5
TGTGCCAGCAGCTCCAGACTAGCGGGGATCCAAGAGACCCAGTACTTC
CASSSRLAGIQETQYF
>.|many|TRBV20-1|TRBJ2-6
TGCAGTGTGCCAGGGGAAACCAACGTCCTGACTTTC
CSVPGETNVLTF
>TRBD1|many|TRBV12-3/TRBV12-4|TRBJ1-1
TGTGCCAGCAGCACTTGGACAGGGTCGGGTGAAGCTTTCTTT
CASSTWTGSGEAFF
>.|.|TRBV19|TRBJ2-7
TGTGCCAGTAGTATGGAGGTCCTGGGGGAGCAGTACTTC
CASSMEVLGEQYF
>.|many|TRBV30|TRBJ1-1
TGTGCCTGGAGTGACGACAACACTGAAGCTTTCTTT
CAWSDDNTEAFF
>.|many|TRBV28|TRBJ2-7
TGTGCCAGCAGTTTAGCAGGTGGGGTCGAGCAGTACTTC
CASSLAGGVEQYF
>TRBD1|many|TRBV29-1|TRBJ1-3
TGCAGCGTTGTTTCTTGGACAGGGAGCTCTGGAAACACCATATATTTT
CSVVSWTGSSGNTIYF
>.|many|TRBV7-3|TRBJ1-1
TGTGCCAGCAGCAAGGACAGGAACACTGAAGCTTTCTTT
CASSKDRNTEAFF
>.|many|TRBV19|TRBJ1-2
TGTGCCAGTAGTATGGGCTATGGCTACACCTTC
CASSMGYGYTF
>.|many|TRBV19|TRBJ1-2
TGTGCCAGTAGCCTAACCGGGGGGGTAAATGGCTACACCTTC
CASSLTGGVNGYTF
>.|many|TRBV11-2|TRBJ2-7
TGTGCCAGCAGCTTAGAGACAGTGACTTACGAGCAGTACTTC
CASSLETVTYEQYF
>TRBD1|many|TRBV6-2/TRBV6-3|TRBJ2-5
TGTGCCAGCACCCCGACAGGGAAAGAGACCCAGTACTTC
CASTPTGKETQYF
>.|many|TRBV12-5|TRBJ2-2
TGTGCTAGTCGGCCCGAAGCATCCGGGGAGCTGTTTTTT
CASRPEASGELFF
>.|many|TRBV11-2|TRBJ1-1
TGTGCCAGCAGCCCCCTGTGGGAGGGGATGGGATCGAACACTGGAGCTTTCTTT
CASSPLWEGMGSNTGAFF
>.|many|TRBV28|TRBJ1-2
TGTGCCAGCAGTTTGATTAGGCTCTATGGCTACACCTTC
CASSLIRLYGYTF
>.|many|TRBV7-2|TRBJ2-7
TGTGCCAGCAGCCGTCCGGGCCGCTACGAGCAGTACTTC
CASSRPGRYEQYF
>TRBD2|many|TRBV6-5|TRBJ2-5
TGTGCCAGCAGTTTCTTTCCCACTAGCGGGAGGCCCTATGAGACCCAGTACTTC
CASSFFPTSGRPYETQYF
>TRBD2|many|TRBV20-1|TRBJ2-7
TGCAGTGAGGGTCGGACTAGCGGGAGTTCCTACGAGCAGTACTTC
CSEGRTSGSSYEQYF
>.|.|TRBV11-1|TRBJ1-1
TGTGCCAGCAGCATACGGAAGGGGGGTGCTTTTACGAACACTGAAGCTTTCTTT
CASSIRKGGAFTNTEAFF
>.|many|TRBV27|TRBJ1-1
TGTGCCAGCAGGTCGGCAGGGGCGAACACTGAAGCTTTCTTT
CASRSAGANTEAFF
>.|many|TRBV27|TRBJ2-7
TGTGCCAGCAGTTTCAAGGTTACCTACGAGCAGTACTTC
CASSFKVTYEQYF
>.|many|TRBV7-2|TRBJ1-2
TGTGCCAGCACCGTGGGGTCGGTCGGTGGCTACACCTTC
CASTVGSVGGYTF
>.|many|TRBV6-2/TRBV6-3|TRBJ1-5
TGTGCCAGCAGTTCCAGGGATAGCAATCAGCCCCAGCATTTT
CASSSRDSNQPQHF
>.|many|TRBV28|TRBJ2-2
TGTGCCAGCAGAGAGGGCGGGGAGCTGTTTTTT
CASREGGELFF
>.|.|TRBV27|TRBJ1-1
TGTGCCACCAACCCTCGGGGGGGGGCGAGTACTGAAGCTTTCTTT
CATNPRGGASTEAFF
>.|.|TRBV28|TRBJ2-5
TGTGCCAGCAGCACCCCCCTCCTGGAGACCCAGTACTTC
CASSTPLLETQYF
>TRBD1|many|TRBV12-3/TRBV12-4|TRBJ2-6
TGTGCCAGCAGCGGACAGGCAAGCTCTGGGGCCAACGTCCTGACTTTC
CASSGQASSGANVLTF
>TRBD1|many|TRBV19|TRBJ1-2
TGTGCCAGTCGAACAGGGGCTTATGGCTACACCTTC
CASRTGAYGYTF
>.|.|TRBV12-3/TRBV12-4|TRBJ2-5
TGTGCCAGCAGTTTCGTGGTAGAGACCCAGTACTTC
CASSFVVETQYF
>.|many|TRBV5-6|TRBJ1-3
TGTGCCAGCAGCTTGGAAGGGGACCCGTACTCTGGAAACACCATATATTTT
CASSLEGDPYSGNTIYF
>.|many|TRBV6-5|TRBJ1-2
TGTGCCAGCAGCAACGGCTATGGCTACACCTTC
CASSNGYGYTF
>.|many|TRBV28|TRBJ2-7
TGTGCCAGCAGAACTGCAGACAGGTTATTAGAGCAGTACTTC
CASRTADRLLEQYF
>.|many|TRBV20-1|TRBJ2-5
TGCAGTGCTAGAGAGATAGGGGAGACCCAGTACTTC
CSAREIGETQYF
>.|many|TRBV30|TRBJ1-5
TGTGCCTGGAGTCGATCAGCAAATCAGCCCCAGCATTTT
CAWSRSANQPQHF
>.|many|TRBV30|TRBJ2-2
TGTGCTGGGAGTACGGGTGGCACCGGGGAGCTGTTTTTT
CAGSTGGTGELFF
>.|many|TRBV12-5|TRBJ1-1
TGTGCTAGTGGTTTGCCCACCACGCGAGGGAACACTGAAGCTTTCTTT
CASGLPTTRGNTEAFF
>.|few|TRBV4-2|TRBJ2-7
TGTGCCAGCAGCCCGCACGAGGCACTCTACGAGCAGTACTTC
CASSPHEALYEQYF
>TRBD1|many|TRBV9|TRBJ1-1
TGTGCCAGCAGCCTAGAGGGGACAGGAACGAAAGCTTTCTTT
CASSLEGTGTKAFF
>.|many|TRBV13|TRBJ2-7
TGTGCCAGCAGCTCTCTTGGCGGGGTCCCCTACGAGCAGTACTTC
CASSSLGGVPYEQYF
>.|many|TRBV19|TRBJ1-1
TGTGCCAGTAGGGAGGGTATCACTGAAGCTTTCTTT
CASREGITEAFF
>TRBD2|many|TRBV6-1|TRBJ2-7
TGTGCCAGCAGTCGTAGGACTAGCGGGAGCTCCTACGAGCAGTACTTC
CASSRRTSGSSYEQYF
>.|many|TRBV29-1|TRBJ2-5
TGCAGCCTCGGGGGGCTGGGAGAGACCCAGTACTTC
CSLGGLGETQYF
>.|many|TRBV7-2|TRBJ1-1
TGTGCCAGCAGCTTAGTTTCAACTACGGGCCTCGAAGCTTTCTTT
CASSLVSTTGLEAFF
>.|many|TRBV12-3/TRBV12-4|TRBJ2-7
TGTGCCAGCAGGGGATCTGACGGCTACGAGCAGTACTTC
CASRGSDGYEQYF
>.|many|TRBV6-2/TRBV6-3|TRBJ1-2
TGTGCCAGCACCCTTGACAGGAACTATGGCTACACCTTC
CASTLDRNYGYTF
>.|many|TRBV5-1|TRBJ1-2
TGCGCCAGCAGCTCGAGAGGGGACTATGGCTACACCTTC
CASSSRGDYGYTF
>TRBD1|many|TRBV11-2|TRBJ1-1
TGTGCCAGCAGCTTAAGACAGGGAGGACGGCAAGCTTTCTTT
CASSLRQGGRQAFF
>.|.|TRBV6-1|TRBJ2-7
TGTGCCAGCAGTATAGGACGGCACTCCTACGAGCAGTACTTC
CASSIGRHSYEQYF
>TRBD1|.|TRBV12-3/TRBV12-4|TRBJ1-5
TGTGCCAGCAGTCAAAGGACAGGGGGTGGGAGCAATCAGCCCCAGCATTTT
CASSQRTGGGSNQPQHF
>TRBD2|.|TRBV6-2/TRBV6-3|TRBJ2-7
TGTGCCAGCAGTTACTCGACCAGGGTGGGACTACAGCGGTACGAGCAGTACTTC
CASSYSTRVGLQRYEQYF